These 21 T cell receptor beta chains were all obtained from the same sample, sequenced in a study of OX40 agonist ivuxolimab in advanced cancers. Libraries were prepared by immunoSEQ multiplex PCR; TCRdb keeps only in-frame clonotypes and omits some of them. The data hold tens of thousands of clones, with 83% observed a single time. Material: CD4+ or CD8+ T cells sorted from blood, obtained in a trial of the OX40 agonist ivuxolimab. These receptors all stem from an adult with an advanced solid tumor such as melanoma, head and neck, liver or kidney cancer.

The chain carries TRBV7-3 and TRBJ1-5, with D unresolved. Germline V gene sequence: CDR1 SGHTA, CDR2 FQGTGA. The CDR3 extends over 13 amino acids. Trimming stripped 3 bases from V and 0 bases from J, with 3 bases between. The CDR3 reads CASSFSSNQPQHF. The CDR3 nucleotides are TGTGCCAGCAGCTTTTCTAGCAATCAGCCCCAGCATTTT.

This sequence joins TRBV5-1 and TRBJ2-1; 8 bases match TRBD2. The J segment lost 7 bases and the V segment lost 1 base, leaving 7 bases of the junction unmatched. This CDR3 has 15 residues. Germline CDR1 and CDR2: SGHRS and YFSETQ. The CDR3 spells CASSLLSGGLNEQFF. CDR3 bases: TGCGCCAGCAGCTTGTTGTCGGGGGGGCTAAATGAGCAGTTCTTC.

This clone has a handful of counts. This chain connects TRBV19 to TRBJ2-3; no clear D gene. Germline CDR1 and CDR2: LNHDA and SQIVND (reference sequence). V was shortened by 7 bases and J by 0 bases, with 20 bases between the two germline ends. The CDR3 has 17 residues. CDR3 sequence reads: CASTLHPGQLSTDTQYF. Written as DNA, the CDR3 is TGTGCCAGTACCTTACACCCGGGCCAACTGAGCACAGATACGCAGTATTTT.

A single count supports this clone. The chain is built from TRBV18 and TRBJ1-1; TRBD1 might be the D (5 bases). V lost 6 bases and J lost 3, with 14 bases in between. The CDR3 runs 14 residues. Germline-derived CDR1 and CDR2 are KGHSH and LQKENI. The CDR3 here is CASSTRQGDTEAFF. CDR3 nucleotide sequence: TGTGCCAGCTCCACGAGGCAGGGTGACACTGAAGCTTTCTTT.

The J gene is TRBJ2-5, the V gene TRBV5-1, with a tentative D call TRBD1 (6 bases). The CDR3 has 15 residues. The V end lost 0 bases, the J end lost 4 bases, and 13 bases lay between the germline ends. Germline V gene data show CDR1 as SGHRS and CDR2 as YFSETQ. CDR3 DNA sequence: TGCGCCAGCAGCTTGGCCACAGGGAATCCAGAGACCCAGTACTTC. Translation: CASSLATGNPETQYF.

A word on this clone: Other DNA sequences in this specimen translate into the identical CDR3. The gene calls are TRBV5-8 and TRBJ2-3; 8 bases agree with TRBD1. The ends lost 2 bases at V and 4 bases at J; junction bases unmatched: 3. Germline lookup yields CDR1 SGHTS and CDR2 YDEGEE. This CDR3 has 14 amino acids. CDR3 sequence (DNA): TGTGCCAGCAGCTTCGACAGGGGAGCAGATACGCAGTATTTT. This translates into CASSFDRGADTQYF.

The gene calls are TRBV5-8 and TRBJ2-1; possibly TRBD1 for D (5 bases). The V end lost 2 bases, the J end lost 8 bases, and 14 bases lay between the germline ends. The length of the CDR3 is 14 residues. The germline V gene has CDR1 SGHTS and CDR2 YDEGEE. DNA of the CDR3: TGTGCCAGCAGCTTTTCGGACACAGGCGATGAGCAGTTCTTC. Its translation is CASSFSDTGDEQFF. Full variable domain (remainder filled in from reference TRBV5-8 and TRBJ2-1): EAGVTQSPTHLIKTRGQQATLRCSPISGHTSVYWYQQALGLGLQFLLWYDEGEERNRGNFPPRFSGRQFPNYSSELNVNALELEDSALYLCASSFSDTGDEQFFGPGTRLTVL.

The chain couples TRBV29-1 to TRBJ1-2; 7 bases fit TRBD1. CDR1 is SQVTM and CDR2 is ANQGSEA in the germline V gene. J gave up 5 bases and V 0 bases, and 9 bases lay outside the gene matches. The CDR3 has 15 residues. CDR3 coding DNA: TGCAGCGTTGAAGACAACGACAGGGATATATATGGCTACACCTTC. Translating gives CSVEDNDRDIYGYTF. Full variable domain (rest looked up from reference TRBV29-1 and TRBJ1-2): SAVISQKPSRDICQRGTSLTIQCQVDSQVTMMFWYRQQPGQSLTLIATANQGSEATYESGFVIDKFPISRPNLTFSTLTVSNMSPEDSSIYLCSVEDNDRDIYGYTFGSGTRLTVV.

This clone was seen once. The chain combines TRBV30 with TRBJ1-4; D not certain. Germline loops: CDR1 GTSNPN, CDR2 SVGIG (reference sequence). The V and J ends lost 1 base and 7 bases respectively, with 19 bases between them. The CDR3 runs to 16 residues. In DNA form, the CDR3 reads TGTGCCTGGAGTGCTCTCGGTTTAGGGTTGGGTGAAAAACTGTTTTTT. Translating gives CAWSALGLGLGEKLFF.

This sequence joins TRBV9 and TRBJ2-7, with 8 bases fitting TRBD1. Germline V gene sequence: CDR1 SGDLS, CDR2 YYNGEE. The V and J ends lost 0 bases and 3 bases, in that order; junction bases with no gene match: 5. This CDR3 is 15 amino acids long. The DNA of the CDR3 is TGTGCCAGCAGCGTAGCGGACAGGGCTCTCTACGAGCAGTACTTC. Translating gives CASSVADRALYEQYF.

The chain is built from TRBV14 and TRBJ1-5; TRBD1 agrees at 9 bases. With 3 bases clipped from V and 0 bases from J, the junction kept 12 bases outside the gene matches. Germline CDR1 and CDR2: SGHDN and FVKESK. The length of the CDR3 is 19 residues. The CDR3 bases are TGTGCCAGCAGCCAGAGCCTCAGGGACAGGGTCAATAGCAATCAGCCCCAGCATTTT. Amino acids: CASSQSLRDRVNSNQPQHF.

The count of this clone is one. The gene calls are TRBV20-1 and TRBJ2-1; the D is unclear. CDR3 size: 11 residues. V dropped 7 bases and J dropped 6 bases, with 10 bases sitting between them. The germline V gene has CDR1 DFQATT and CDR2 SNEGSKA (reference sequence). CDR3 in DNA: TGCAGTGTCCCCCGTGTCAATGAGCAGTTCTTC. Protein product: CSVPRVNEQFF.

V is TRBV6-5 and J is TRBJ1-1; D gene uncertain. The CDR3 sequence is 14 residues long. Germline V gene lookup returns CDR1 MNHEY and CDR2 SVGAGI. V was cut by 0 bases and J by 1 base, with 6 bases left in between. The CDR3 DNA reads TGTGCCAGCAGTTACTCCGCGGGGAACACTGAAGCTTTCTTT. This codes for CASSYSAGNTEAFF.

The gene calls are TRBV7-2 and TRBJ1-5; 7 bases fit TRBD1. The germline V gene has CDR1 SGHTA and CDR2 FQGNSA. The CDR3 runs to 14 residues. Losses at the gene ends were 6 bases for V and 4 bases for J; bases not matched to a gene: 6. CDR3 region: CASSPGGPNQPQHF. In nucleotides, the CDR3 is TGTGCCAGCAGTCCAGGGGGTCCGAATCAGCCCCAGCATTTT.

The gene calls are TRBV7-9 and TRBJ1-2, with a weak D call TRBD1 (6 bases). Deletions cut 4 bases from V and 2 bases from J, with 17 bases between. Germline CDR1 reads SEHNR; CDR2 reads FQNEAQ (reference sequence). This CDR3 is built from 16 residues. The CDR3 coding sequence is TGTGCCAGCAGCTCGGGCGGGGCAGGGGAAAACTATGGCTACACCTTC. Amino acid sequence: CASSSGGAGENYGYTF. The full variable domain, in which reference TRBV7-9 and TRBJ1-2 provide the parts outside the CDR3, is DTGVSQNPRHKITKRGQNVTFRCDPISEHNRLYWYRQTLGQGPEFLTYFQNEAQLEKSRLLSDRFSAERPKGSFSTLEIQRTEQGDSAMYLCASSSGGAGENYGYTFGSGTRLTVV.

For the CDR3, the DNA is TGTGCCAGCAGCCAAGAAGGGGGCGGCTATAGCACTGAAGCTTTCTTT. Amino acid sequence: CASSQEGGGYSTEAFF. The V and J genes are TRBV4-2 and TRBJ1-1; 7 nucleotides match TRBD1. This CDR3 has 16 residues. V trimming: 0 bases; J trimming: 4 bases; junction bases outside the gene matches: 8. Looked up from germline, CDR1 is LGHNA and CDR2 is YNFKEQ.

The sample holds one count of this clone. The gene calls are TRBV6-5 and TRBJ1-3; no firm D call. The V end was cut by 0 bases, the J end by 4 bases, with 10 bases between. Germline assignment: CDR1 MNHEY and CDR2 SVGAGI. The CDR3 is 15 amino acids. CDR3 region: CASSYSLEAGNTIYF. In nucleotides, the CDR3 is TGTGCCAGCAGTTACTCGCTGGAGGCAGGAAACACCATATATTTT.

The chain recombines TRBV2 with TRBJ2-1; possible D gene TRBD1, 6 bases. Germline V gene data show CDR1 as SNHLY and CDR2 as FYNNEI. Trimming took off 5 bases at V and 0 bases at J, with 11 bases between the two ends. The CDR3 loop spans 15 amino acids. CDR3 sequence: CASSYQDSSYNEQFF. The CDR3 coding sequence is TGTGCCAGCAGTTACCAGGACAGCTCCTACAATGAGCAGTTCTTC.

This clone was observed a few times. The chain employs TRBV5-1 and TRBJ1-4; D is undetermined. The CDR3 covers 13 residues. V was cut by 4 bases and J by 13 bases, with 17 bases left in between. CDR1 is SGHRS and CDR2 is YFSETQ in the germline V gene. The CDR3 reads CASSTPDRGRLFF. CDR3 DNA sequence: TGCGCCAGCAGCACCCCGGACCGAGGGAGACTGTTTTTT. Variable domain in full (rest from reference TRBV5-1 and TRBJ1-4): KAGVTQTPRYLIKTRGQQVTLSCSPISGHRSVSWYQQTPGQGLQFLFEYFSETQRNKGNFPGRFSGRQFSNSRSEMNVSTLELGDSALYLCASSTPDRGRLFFGSGTQLSVL.

This clone was found a few times. This chain links TRBV7-3 with TRBJ2-3; D may be TRBD1 or TRBD2 (6 bases each). Germline CDR1 SGHTA, CDR2 FQGTGA. The CDR3 sequence is 13 residues long. The V end lost 1 base, the J end lost 5 bases, and 7 bases lay between the germline ends. In DNA form, the CDR3 reads TGTGCCAGCAGCTTAAAGGGGGGAGATACGCAGTATTTT. Residues: CASSLKGGDTQYF. Looking up the rest from reference TRBV7-3 and TRBJ2-3 gives the full variable domain: GAGVSQTPSNKVTEKGKYVELRCDPISGHTALYWYRQSLGQGPEFLIYFQGTGAADDSGLPNDRFFAVRPEGSVSTLKIQRTERGDSAVYLCASSLKGGDTQYFGPGTRLTVL.

The CDR3 protein is CASSPTRGMNTEAFF. The CDR3 coding sequence is TGTGCCAGCAGTCCCACGAGGGGCATGAACACTGAAGCTTTCTTT. The chain is built from TRBV28 and TRBJ1-1, with a possible D match to TRBD1 (5 bases). CDR3 length equals 15 residues. V was shortened by 5 bases and J by 0 bases, with 13 bases between the two germline ends. Germline V gene lookup returns CDR1 MDHEN and CDR2 SYDVKM.